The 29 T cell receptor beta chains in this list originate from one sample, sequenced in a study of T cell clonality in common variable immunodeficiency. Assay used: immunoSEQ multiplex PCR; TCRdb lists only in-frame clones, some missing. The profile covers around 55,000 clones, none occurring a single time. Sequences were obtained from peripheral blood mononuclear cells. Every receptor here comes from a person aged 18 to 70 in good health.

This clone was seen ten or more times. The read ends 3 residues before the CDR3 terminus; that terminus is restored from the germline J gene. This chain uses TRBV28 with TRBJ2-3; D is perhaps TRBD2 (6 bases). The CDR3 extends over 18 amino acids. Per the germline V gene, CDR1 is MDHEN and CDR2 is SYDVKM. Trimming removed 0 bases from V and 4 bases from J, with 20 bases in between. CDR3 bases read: TGTGCCAGCAGTTTATGGTCGGTCGTAAAGACTAGATCAGATACG. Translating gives CASSLWSVVKTRSDT. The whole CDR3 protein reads CASSLWSVVKTRSDTQYF.

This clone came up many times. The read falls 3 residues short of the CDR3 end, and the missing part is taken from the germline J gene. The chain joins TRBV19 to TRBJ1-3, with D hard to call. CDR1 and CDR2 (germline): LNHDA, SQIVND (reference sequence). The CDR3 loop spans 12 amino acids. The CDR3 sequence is CASSITSGTIYF. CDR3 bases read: TGTGCCAGTAGTATAACCTCCGGGACC.

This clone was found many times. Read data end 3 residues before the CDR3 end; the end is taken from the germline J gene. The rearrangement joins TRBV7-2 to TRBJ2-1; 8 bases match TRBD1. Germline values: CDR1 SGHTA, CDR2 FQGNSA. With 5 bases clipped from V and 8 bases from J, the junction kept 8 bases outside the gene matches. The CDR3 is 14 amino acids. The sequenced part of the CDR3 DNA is TGTGCCAGCAGCACGGACAGGGCAGTCGATGAG. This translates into CASSTDRAVDE. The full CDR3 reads CASSTDRAVDEQFF. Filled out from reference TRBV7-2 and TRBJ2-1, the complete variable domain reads GAGVSQSPSNKVTEKGKDVELRCDPISGHTALYWYRQSLGQGLEFLIYFQGNSAPDKSGLPSDRFSAERTGGSVSTLTIQRTQQEDSAVYLCASSTDRAVDEQFFGPGTRLTVL.

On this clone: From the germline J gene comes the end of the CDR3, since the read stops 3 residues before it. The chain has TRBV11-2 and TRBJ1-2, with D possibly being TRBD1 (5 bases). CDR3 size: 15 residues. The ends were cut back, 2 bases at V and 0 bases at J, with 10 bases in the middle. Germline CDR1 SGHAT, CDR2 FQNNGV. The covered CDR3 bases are TGTGCCAGCAGCTTACAGGGTTTATCTAACTATGGC. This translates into CASSLQGLSNYG. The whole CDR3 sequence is CASSLQGLSNYGYTF. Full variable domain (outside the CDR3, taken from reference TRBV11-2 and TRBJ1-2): EAGVAQSPRYKIIEKRQSVAFWCNPISGHATLYWYQQILGQGPKLLIQFQNNGVVDDSQLPKDRFSAERLKGVDSTLKIQPAKLEDSAVYLCASSLQGLSNYGYTFGSGTRLTVV.

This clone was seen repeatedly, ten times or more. CDR3 amino acids: CASSPRTSGADTQYF. The part of the CDR3 DNA that was read is TGTGCCAGTAGTCCCCGGACTAGCGGGGCAGATACG. V is TRBV19 and J is TRBJ2-3; 12 bases match TRBD2. The CDR3 end lies 3 residues beyond the end of the read and is filled in from the germline J gene. Germline V gives CDR1 LNHDA, CDR2 SQIVND (reference sequence). J was trimmed by 4 bases and V by 5 bases; bases with no gene match: 4. This CDR3 comprises 15 residues.

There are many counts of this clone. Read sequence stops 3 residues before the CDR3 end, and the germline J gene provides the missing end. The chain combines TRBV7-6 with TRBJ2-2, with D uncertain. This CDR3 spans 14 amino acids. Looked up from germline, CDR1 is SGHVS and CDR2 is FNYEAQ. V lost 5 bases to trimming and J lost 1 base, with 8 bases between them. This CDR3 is CASSEAGNTGELFF. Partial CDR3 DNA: TGTGCCAGCAGCGAAGCAGGGAACACCGGGGAG.

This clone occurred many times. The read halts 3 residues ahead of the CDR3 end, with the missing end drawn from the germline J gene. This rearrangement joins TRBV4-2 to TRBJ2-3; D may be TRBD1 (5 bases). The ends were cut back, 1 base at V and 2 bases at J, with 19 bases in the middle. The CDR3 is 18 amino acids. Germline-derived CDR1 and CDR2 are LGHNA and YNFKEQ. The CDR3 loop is CASSQASHPDSYTDTQYF. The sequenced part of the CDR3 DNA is TGTGCCAGCAGCCAAGCAAGCCACCCCGACAGTTACACAGATACG.

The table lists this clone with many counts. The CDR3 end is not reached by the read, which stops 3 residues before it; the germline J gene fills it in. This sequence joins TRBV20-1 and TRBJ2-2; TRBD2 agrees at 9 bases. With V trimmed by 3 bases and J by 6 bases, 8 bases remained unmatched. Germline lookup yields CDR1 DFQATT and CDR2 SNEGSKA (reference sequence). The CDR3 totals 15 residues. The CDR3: CSARVAGALAGELFF. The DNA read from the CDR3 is TGCAGTGCTAGGGTAGCGGGAGCGCTGGCCGGGGAG.

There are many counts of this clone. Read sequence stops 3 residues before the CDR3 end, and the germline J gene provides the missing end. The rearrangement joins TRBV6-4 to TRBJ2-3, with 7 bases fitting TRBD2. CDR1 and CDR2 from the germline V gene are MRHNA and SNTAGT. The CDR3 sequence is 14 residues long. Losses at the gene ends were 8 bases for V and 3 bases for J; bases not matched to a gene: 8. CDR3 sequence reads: CASAPGGGTDTQYF. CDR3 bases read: TGTGCCAGCGCGCCGGGCGGGGGAACAGATACG.

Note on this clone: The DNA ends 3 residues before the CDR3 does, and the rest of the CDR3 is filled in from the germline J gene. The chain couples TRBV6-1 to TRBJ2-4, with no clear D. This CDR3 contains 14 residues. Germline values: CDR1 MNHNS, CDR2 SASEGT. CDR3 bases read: TGTGCCAGCAGTGATGGCTATCGGAACTATGGT. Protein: CASSDGYRNYG. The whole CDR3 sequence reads CASSDGYRNYGQYF.

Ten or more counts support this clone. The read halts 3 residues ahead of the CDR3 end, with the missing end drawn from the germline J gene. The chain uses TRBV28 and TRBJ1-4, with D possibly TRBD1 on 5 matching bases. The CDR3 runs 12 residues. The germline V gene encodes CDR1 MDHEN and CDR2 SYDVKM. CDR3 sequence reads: CASSAGNSPLFF. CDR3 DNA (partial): TGTGCCAGCAGCGCAGGGAATTCACCA. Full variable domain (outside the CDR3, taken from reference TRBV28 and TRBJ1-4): DVKVTQSSRYLVKRTGEKVFLECVQDMDHENMFWYRQDPGLGLRLIYFSYDVKMKEKGDIPEGYSVSREKKERFSLILESASTNQTSMYLCASSAGNSPLFFGSGTQLSVL.

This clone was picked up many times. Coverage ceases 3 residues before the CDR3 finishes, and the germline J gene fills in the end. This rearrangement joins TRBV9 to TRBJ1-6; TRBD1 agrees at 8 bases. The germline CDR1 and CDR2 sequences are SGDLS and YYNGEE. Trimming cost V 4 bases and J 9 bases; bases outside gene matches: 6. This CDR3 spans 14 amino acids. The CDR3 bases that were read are TGTGCCAGCAGCCCTAGGACAGGGTCTTCACCC. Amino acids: CASSPRTGSSP. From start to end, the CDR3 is CASSPRTGSSPLHF.

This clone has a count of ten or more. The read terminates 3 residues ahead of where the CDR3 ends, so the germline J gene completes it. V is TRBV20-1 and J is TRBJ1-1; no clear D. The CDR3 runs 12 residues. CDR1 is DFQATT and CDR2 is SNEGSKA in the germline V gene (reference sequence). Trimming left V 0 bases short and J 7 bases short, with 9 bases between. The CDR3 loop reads CSARDWTVEAFF. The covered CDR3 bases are TGCAGTGCTAGAGATTGGACTGTTGAA.

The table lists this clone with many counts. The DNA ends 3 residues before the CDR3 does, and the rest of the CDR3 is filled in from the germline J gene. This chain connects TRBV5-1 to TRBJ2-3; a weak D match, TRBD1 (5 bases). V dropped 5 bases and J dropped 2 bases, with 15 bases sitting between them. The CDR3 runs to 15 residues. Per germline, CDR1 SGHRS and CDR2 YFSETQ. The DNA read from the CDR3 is TGCGCCAGCAGTCCCCTAGGCGGACACACAGATACG. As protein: CASSPLGGHTDT. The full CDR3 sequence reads CASSPLGGHTDTQYF.

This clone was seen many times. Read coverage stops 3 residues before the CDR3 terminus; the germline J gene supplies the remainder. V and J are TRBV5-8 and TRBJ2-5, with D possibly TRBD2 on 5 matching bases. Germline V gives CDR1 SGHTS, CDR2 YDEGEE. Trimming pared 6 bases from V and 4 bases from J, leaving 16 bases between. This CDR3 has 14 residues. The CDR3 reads CASTLTDGVETQYF. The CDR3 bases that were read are TGTGCCAGCACACTTACTGACGGGGTAGAGACC.

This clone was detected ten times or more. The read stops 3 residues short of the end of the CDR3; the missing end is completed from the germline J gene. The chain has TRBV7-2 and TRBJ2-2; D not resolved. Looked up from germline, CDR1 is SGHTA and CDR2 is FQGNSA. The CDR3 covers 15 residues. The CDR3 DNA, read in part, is TGTGCCAGCAGCTTAGTACAGTCGAATAATTCACCG. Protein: CASSLVQSNNSP. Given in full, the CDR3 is CASSLVQSNNSPLFF.

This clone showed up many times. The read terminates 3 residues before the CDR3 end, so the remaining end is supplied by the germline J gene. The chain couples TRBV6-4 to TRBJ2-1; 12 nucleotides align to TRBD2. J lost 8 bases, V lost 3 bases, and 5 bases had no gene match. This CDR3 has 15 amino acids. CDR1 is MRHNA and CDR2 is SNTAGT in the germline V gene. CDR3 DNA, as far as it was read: TGTGCCAGCAGTGAGACTAGCGGGAGAATCCATGAG. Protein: CASSETSGRIHE. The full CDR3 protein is CASSETSGRIHEQFF.

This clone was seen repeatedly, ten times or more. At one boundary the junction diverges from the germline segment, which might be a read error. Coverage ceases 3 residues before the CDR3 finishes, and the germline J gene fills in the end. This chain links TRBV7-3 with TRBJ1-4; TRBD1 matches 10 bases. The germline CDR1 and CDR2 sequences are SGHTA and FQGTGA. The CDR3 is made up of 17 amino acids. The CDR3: CASSLSGGHGTGETLFF. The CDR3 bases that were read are TGTGCCAGCAGCTTAAGCGGGGGTCATGGGACAGGGGAAACA.

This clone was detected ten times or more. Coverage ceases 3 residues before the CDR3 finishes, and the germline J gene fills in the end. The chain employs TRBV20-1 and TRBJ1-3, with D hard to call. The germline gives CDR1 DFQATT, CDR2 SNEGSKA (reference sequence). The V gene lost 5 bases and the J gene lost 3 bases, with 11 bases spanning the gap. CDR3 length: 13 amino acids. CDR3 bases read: TGCAGTGCTTTACGGGGATTTGGAAACACC. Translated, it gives CSALRGFGNT. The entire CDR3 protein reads CSALRGFGNTIYF.

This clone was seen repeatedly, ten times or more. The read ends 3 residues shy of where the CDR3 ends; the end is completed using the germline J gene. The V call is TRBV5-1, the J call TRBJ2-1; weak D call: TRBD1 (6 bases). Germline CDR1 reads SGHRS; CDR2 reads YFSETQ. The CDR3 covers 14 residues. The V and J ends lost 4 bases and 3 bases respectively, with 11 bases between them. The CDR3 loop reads CASSLGDNYNEQFF. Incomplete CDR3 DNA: TGCGCCAGCAGCCTGGGGGACAACTACAATGAG. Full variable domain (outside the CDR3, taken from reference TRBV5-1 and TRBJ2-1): KAGVTQTPRYLIKTRGQQVTLSCSPISGHRSVSWYQQTPGQGLQFLFEYFSETQRNKGNFPGRFSGRQFSNSRSEMNVSTLELGDSALYLCASSLGDNYNEQFFGPGTRLTVL.

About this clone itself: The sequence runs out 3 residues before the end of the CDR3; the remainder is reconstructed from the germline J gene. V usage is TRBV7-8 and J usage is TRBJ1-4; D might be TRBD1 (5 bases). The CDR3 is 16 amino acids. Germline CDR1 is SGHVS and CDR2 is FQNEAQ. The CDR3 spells CASSSNRIGLNSPLFF. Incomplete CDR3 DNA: TGTGCCAGCAGCTCGAACAGGATTGGATTGAATTCACCA.

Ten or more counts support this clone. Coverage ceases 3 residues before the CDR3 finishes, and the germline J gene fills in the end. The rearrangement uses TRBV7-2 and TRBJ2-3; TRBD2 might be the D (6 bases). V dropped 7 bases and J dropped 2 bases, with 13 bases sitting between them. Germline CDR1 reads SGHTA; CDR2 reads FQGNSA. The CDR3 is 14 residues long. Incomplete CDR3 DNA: TGTGCCAGCAACGTAGGAGGGGACACAGATACG. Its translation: CASNVGGDTDT. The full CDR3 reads CASNVGGDTDTQYF.

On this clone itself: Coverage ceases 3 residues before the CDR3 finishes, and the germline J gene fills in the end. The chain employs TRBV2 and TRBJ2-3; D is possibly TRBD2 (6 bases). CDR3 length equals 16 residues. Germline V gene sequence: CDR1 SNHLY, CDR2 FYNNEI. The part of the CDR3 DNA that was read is TGTGCCAGCAGCGACAAGCTAGCGAACCTAGGAGGGACG. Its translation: CASSDKLANLGGT. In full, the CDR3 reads CASSDKLANLGGTQYF.

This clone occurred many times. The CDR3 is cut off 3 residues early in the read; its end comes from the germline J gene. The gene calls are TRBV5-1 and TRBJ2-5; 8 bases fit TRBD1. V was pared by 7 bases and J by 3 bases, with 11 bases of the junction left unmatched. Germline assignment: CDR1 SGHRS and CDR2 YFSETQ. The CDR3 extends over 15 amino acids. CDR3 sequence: CASSLGTGGEETQYF. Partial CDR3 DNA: TGCGCCAGCTCCTTAGGGACAGGCGGGGAAGAGACC.

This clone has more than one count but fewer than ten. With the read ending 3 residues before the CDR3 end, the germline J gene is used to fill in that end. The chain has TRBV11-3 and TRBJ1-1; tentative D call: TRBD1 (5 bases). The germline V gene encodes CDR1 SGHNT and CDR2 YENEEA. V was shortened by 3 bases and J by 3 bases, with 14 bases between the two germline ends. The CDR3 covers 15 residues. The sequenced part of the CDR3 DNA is TGTGCCAGCAGCTTCGGGGGGGACTCTGACACTGAA. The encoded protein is CASSFGGDSDTE. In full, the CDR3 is CASSFGGDSDTEAFF.

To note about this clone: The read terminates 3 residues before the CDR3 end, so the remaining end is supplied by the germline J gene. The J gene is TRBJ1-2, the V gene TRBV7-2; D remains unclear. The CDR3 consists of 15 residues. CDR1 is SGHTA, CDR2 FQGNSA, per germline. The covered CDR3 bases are TGTGCCAGCAGCTTAGGCGGAGATTCGTACAATGAC. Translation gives CASSLGGDSYND. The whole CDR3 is CASSLGGDSYNDYTF.

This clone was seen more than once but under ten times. Partial CDR3 DNA: TGTGCCAGTAGTATGACAGGGAGATTGGCTTGGGGACCGTACAATGAC. It specifies CASSMTGRLAWGPYND. The full-length CDR3 reads as CASSMTGRLAWGPYNDYTF. This rearrangement joins TRBV19 to TRBJ1-2, with TRBD1 matching over 7 bases. The read ends 3 residues early relative to the CDR3; the germline J gene fills the gap. From germline, CDR1 is LNHDA and CDR2 SQIVND (reference sequence). The CDR3 is 19 amino acids.

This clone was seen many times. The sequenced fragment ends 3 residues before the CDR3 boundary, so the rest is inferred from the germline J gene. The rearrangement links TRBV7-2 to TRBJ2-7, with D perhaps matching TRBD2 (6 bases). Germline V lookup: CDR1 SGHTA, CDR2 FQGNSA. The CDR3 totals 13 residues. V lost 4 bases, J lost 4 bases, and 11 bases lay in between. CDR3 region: CASSWRGEYEQYF. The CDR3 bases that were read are TGTGCCAGCAGCTGGCGGGGCGAGTACGAG.

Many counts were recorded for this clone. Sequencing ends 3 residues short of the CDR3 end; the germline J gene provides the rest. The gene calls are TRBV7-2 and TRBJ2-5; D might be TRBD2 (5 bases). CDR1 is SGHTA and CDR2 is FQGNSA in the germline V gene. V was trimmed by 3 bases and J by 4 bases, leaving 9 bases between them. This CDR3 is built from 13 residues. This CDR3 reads CASSFGLRETQYF. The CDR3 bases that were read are TGTGCCAGCAGCTTTGGACTTCGAGAGACC.